What follows are 22 T cell receptor beta chains derived from one specimen sequenced in a study of CD8 T cells in ankylosing spondylitis. TCRdb redid the calling of the 5' RACE reads with MiXCR, one entry per CDR3 protein. Here the sample spans about 500,000 distinct CDR3 sequences, approximately 5% being singletons. The antigens these receptors bind are not known. Study conclusions and caveats: Typical of ankylosing spondylitis blood, it appeared, was a TCR beta motif of eight highly homologous variants.

Sequencing was done on a sample of blood, either unsorted or a sorted T cell fraction (not recorded which). These receptor sequences come from a male donor with ankylosing spondylitis.

This clonotype was observed at least ten times. This sequence joins TRBV7-8 and TRBJ1-1; 7 bases fit TRBD1. With 1 base clipped from V and 5 bases from J, the junction kept 10 bases outside the gene matches. Germline CDR1 SGHVS, CDR2 FQNEAQ. This CDR3 region has 16 residues. The CDR3 DNA is TGTGCCAGCAGCTTAGAACAGGGGTTTATAAGTACTGAAGCTTTCTTT. The encoded protein is CASSLEQGFISTEAFF.

This clonotype was observed at least ten times. The chain carries TRBV11-3 and TRBJ1-6; D is uncertain. CDR1 and CDR2 (germline): SGHNT, YENEEA. Trimming cost V 5 bases and J 10 bases, with 12 bases left between them. The CDR3 is 13 amino acids. In nucleotides, the CDR3 is TGTGCCAGCAGCAGGAGTCGGCTCTCACCCCTCCACTTT. It codes for CASSRSRLSPLHF.

This clonotype was recorded many times. The CDR3 sequence: CASSIWTGNNSPLHF. The CDR3 bases are TGTGCCAGCAGTATCTGGACAGGGAATAATTCACCCCTCCACTTT. J is TRBJ1-6 and V is TRBV27; the match to TRBD1 covers 8 bases. The V gene end was trimmed by 5 bases and the J gene end by 5 bases; junction bases not matched to a gene: 5. The CDR3 length is 15 residues. Germline CDR1 MNHEY, CDR2 SMNVEV (reference sequence).

This clonotype was detected many times. V gene TRBV6-5 combines with J gene TRBJ2-2, with 7 bases fitting TRBD1. CDR3 length equals 16 residues. The germline CDR1 and CDR2 sequences are MNHEY and SVGAGI. With 5 bases clipped from V and 3 bases from J, the junction kept 9 bases outside the gene matches. The CDR3 here is CASSTRQGPHTGELFF. The CDR3 bases are TGTGCCAGCAGTACCCGACAGGGCCCCCACACCGGGGAGCTGTTTTTT.

The sample holds many counts of this clonotype. V is TRBV6-5 and J is TRBJ1-1; weak D call: TRBD1 (6 bases). Germline CDR1 is MNHEY and CDR2 is SVGAGI. This CDR3 is built from 15 residues. V was trimmed by 4 bases and J by 3 bases, leaving 15 bases between them. For the CDR3, the DNA is TGTGCCAGCAGTTCCCTGGGGGGGCGCGACACTGAAGCTTTCTTT. Translation gives CASSSLGGRDTEAFF.

This clonotype was observed at least ten times. The genes are TRBV5-1 and TRBJ2-7; 7 bases line up with TRBD1. The V gene end was trimmed by 5 bases and the J gene end by 1 base; junction bases not matched to a gene: 6. The V gene's germline CDR1 is SGHRS and CDR2 YFSETQ. The CDR3 has 14 amino acids. This CDR3 reads CASRPDRVSYEQYF. In DNA form, the CDR3 reads TGCGCCAGCAGACCAGACAGGGTTTCCTACGAGCAGTACTTC.

The chain couples TRBV5-1 to TRBJ1-6; the D gene is possibly TRBD1 (5 bases). CDR1 and CDR2 (germline): SGHRS, YFSETQ. This CDR3 contains 14 residues. Trimming removed 1 base at V and 7 bases at J, with 9 bases between. The DNA of the CDR3 is TGCGCCAGCAGCTTGCTCAGGGCGAATTCACCCCTCCACTTT. Its translation: CASSLLRANSPLHF.

This clonotype was seen at least ten times. The chain uses TRBV4-3 and TRBJ1-2; D call uncertain. V was trimmed by 4 bases and J by 4 bases, leaving 13 bases between them. CDR1 is LGHNA, CDR2 YSLEER, per germline. This CDR3 is 14 amino acids long. As DNA, the CDR3 is TGCGCCAGCAGCCCTACAAGGGCCCCCTATGGCTACACCTTC. Translated: CASSPTRAPYGYTF.

This clonotype showed up many times. The CDR3 DNA is TGCAGCGTCGCCGTAGGGGGCGCGACTTTCTTT. Its protein product is CSVAVGGATFF. This sequence joins TRBV29-1 and TRBJ1-1; 7 nucleotides agree with TRBD1. J lost 12 bases, V lost 6 bases, and 10 bases had no gene match. This CDR3 region has 11 residues. Germline CDR1 and CDR2: SQVTM and ANQGSEA.

Ten or more counts support this clonotype. The chain combines TRBV12-3 or TRBV12-4 with TRBJ1-2, with D perhaps TRBD1 (5 bases). The V end was cut by 3 bases, the J end by 4 bases, with 12 bases between. This CDR3 contains 14 residues. The CDR3 nucleotides are TGTGCCAGCAGTTTGACAGCTAGCCTCTATGGCTACACCTTC. Amino acids: CASSLTASLYGYTF.

The table lists this clonotype with many counts. Here the CDR3 reads CASSVAPSGDTDTQYF. In nucleotides, the CDR3 is TGTGCCAGCAGCGTAGCCCCTAGCGGGGACACAGATACGCAGTATTTT. The gene calls are TRBV9 and TRBJ2-3, with 9 bases matching TRBD2. The CDR3 contains 16 residues. J gave up 2 bases and V 0 bases, and 4 bases lay outside the gene matches. Germline V gene data show CDR1 as SGDLS and CDR2 as YYNGEE.

This clonotype was seen at least ten times. The J gene is TRBJ2-3, the V gene TRBV6-2 or TRBV6-3, with TRBD1 as a possible D gene (6 bases). Germline assignment: CDR1 MNHEY and CDR2 SVGEGT. V lost 2 bases, J lost 1 base, and 13 bases lay in between. The CDR3 covers 16 residues. The DNA of the CDR3 is TGTGCCAGCAGTTACGAAGGGGGAGCGGGCACAGATACGCAGTATTTT. The encoded protein is CASSYEGGAGTDTQYF.

This clonotype has a count of ten or more. This chain connects TRBV5-6 to TRBJ2-5, with TRBD1 matching over 11 bases. V trimming: 3 bases; J trimming: 4 bases; junction bases outside the gene matches: 5. CDR3 size: 15 residues. The germline V gene encodes CDR1 SGHDT and CDR2 YYEEEE. CDR3 sequence (DNA): TGTGCCAGCAGCTCTTCAGGGACAGGGGGAGAGACCCAGTACTTC. The encoded protein is CASSSSGTGGETQYF.

The sample holds many counts of this clonotype. The chain links TRBV5-1 to TRBJ1-3, with 8 bases lining up with TRBD1. V shed 0 bases, J shed 2 bases, and the junction held 1 base outside the gene matches. The CDR3 loop spans 15 amino acids. Germline values: CDR1 SGHRS, CDR2 YFSETQ. CDR3 protein: CASSLVQGAGNTIYF. DNA of the CDR3: TGCGCCAGCAGCTTGGTACAGGGGGCTGGAAACACCATATATTTT. Full variable domain (missing parts from reference TRBV5-1 and TRBJ1-3): KAGVTQTPRYLIKTRGQQVTLSCSPISGHRSVSWYQQTPGQGLQFLFEYFSETQRNKGNFPGRFSGRQFSNSRSEMNVSTLELGDSALYLCASSLVQGAGNTIYFGEGSWLTVV.

Many counts were recorded for this clonotype. V usage is TRBV20-1 and J usage is TRBJ2-7; perhaps TRBD2 as D (6 bases). V was shortened by 0 bases and J by 5 bases, with 14 bases between the two germline ends. The CDR3 totals 14 residues. CDR1 and CDR2 from the germline V gene are DFQATT and SNEGSKA (reference sequence). CDR3 in DNA: TGCAGTGCTAGAGATGGCGGGACCCTCCACGAGCAGTACTTC. This translates into CSARDGGTLHEQYF.

This clonotype was counted many times. The chain employs TRBV7-2 and TRBJ1-2, with D uncertain. The CDR3 covers 14 residues. V lost 1 base and J lost 3, with 9 bases in between. The germline gives CDR1 SGHTA, CDR2 FQGNSA. DNA of the CDR3: TGTGCCAGCAGCTTAGTGGCGGAGGACTATGGCTACACCTTC. Translated, it gives CASSLVAEDYGYTF.

This clonotype was seen at least ten times. The chain joins TRBV11-2 to TRBJ1-3; D is unclear. V shed 2 bases and J shed 0 bases, with 17 bases lying between them. From germline, CDR1 is SGHAT and CDR2 FQNNGV. The length of the CDR3 is 18 residues. Written as DNA, the CDR3 is TGTGCCAGCAGCTTAAAATCGTGGGATCCAACCTCTGGAAACACCATATATTTT. This gives the protein CASSLKSWDPTSGNTIYF.

This clonotype was found many times. The chain employs TRBV20-1 and TRBJ2-7, with D perhaps assigned TRBD1 or TRBD2 (5 bases each). V lost 6 bases, J lost 7 bases, and 16 bases lay in between. This CDR3 region has 12 residues. Germline assignment: CDR1 DFQATT and CDR2 SNEGSKA (reference sequence). The CDR3 bases are TGCAGTGCCAGGGACGGATATAGGGAGCAGTACTTC. It codes for CSARDGYREQYF.

This clonotype appeared many times. CDR3 bases: TGTGCCAGCAGCTTGGGCAGCCAGAGCTCCTACGAGCAGTACTTC. It yields the protein CASSLGSQSSYEQYF. The V gene is TRBV5-4, the J gene TRBJ2-7; unclear D gene. CDR3 size: 15 residues. V was cut by 0 bases and J by 0 bases, with 10 bases left in between. From germline, CDR1 is SGHNT and CDR2 YYREEE (reference sequence). Variable domain in full (rest from reference TRBV5-4 and TRBJ2-7): ETGVTQSPTHLIKTRGQQVTLRCSSQSGHNTVSWYQQALGQGPQFIFQYYREEENGRGNFPPRFSGLQFPNYSSELNVNALELDDSALYLCASSLGSQSSYEQYFGPGTRLTVT.

Many counts were recorded for this clonotype. The chain recombines TRBV11-2 with TRBJ2-1, with 9 bases that match TRBD2. Germline loops: CDR1 SGHAT, CDR2 FQNNGV. The CDR3 runs 18 residues. J lost 0 bases, V lost 2 bases, and 8 bases had no gene match. In nucleotides, the CDR3 is TGTGCCAGCAGCTTAATATTCGAGCGGGGGGCCTCCTACAATGAGCAGTTCTTC. Protein sequence: CASSLIFERGASYNEQFF.

This clonotype was seen at least ten times. The gene calls are TRBV7-2 and TRBJ1-3, with D hard to call. CDR3 length equals 16 residues. V was clipped by 3 bases and J by 1 base, with 13 bases between them. Germline CDR1 and CDR2: SGHTA and FQGNSA. This CDR3 reads CASSFYSSRSGNTIYF. The CDR3, as DNA: TGTGCCAGCAGCTTTTATAGTTCGAGGTCTGGAAACACCATATATTTT.

This clonotype occurred many times. V usage is TRBV11-1 and J usage is TRBJ2-7; D is unresolved. The CDR3 sequence is 14 residues long. Germline V CDR1 and CDR2: SGHAT, FQDESV (reference sequence). V lost 3 bases and J 0 bases, leaving 9 bases between the germline ends. The CDR3 protein is CASSLKGPSYEQYF. The CDR3 DNA reads TGTGCCAGCAGCTTGAAGGGCCCCTCCTACGAGCAGTACTTC.